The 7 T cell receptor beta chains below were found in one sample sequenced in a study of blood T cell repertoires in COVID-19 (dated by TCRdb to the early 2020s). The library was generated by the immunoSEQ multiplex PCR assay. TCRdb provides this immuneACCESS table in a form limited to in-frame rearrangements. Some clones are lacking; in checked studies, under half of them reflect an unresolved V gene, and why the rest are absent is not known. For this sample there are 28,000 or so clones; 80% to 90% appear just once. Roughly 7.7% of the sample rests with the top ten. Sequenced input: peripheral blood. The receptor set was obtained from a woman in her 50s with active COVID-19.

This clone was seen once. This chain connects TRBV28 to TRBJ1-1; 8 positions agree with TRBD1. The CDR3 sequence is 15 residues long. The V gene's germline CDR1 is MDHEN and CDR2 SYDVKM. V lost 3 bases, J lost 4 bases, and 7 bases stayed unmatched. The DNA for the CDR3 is TGTGCCAGCAGTTTCCAGGGGGCGCGTCTCACTGAAGCTTTCTTT. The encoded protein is CASSFQGARLTEAFF.

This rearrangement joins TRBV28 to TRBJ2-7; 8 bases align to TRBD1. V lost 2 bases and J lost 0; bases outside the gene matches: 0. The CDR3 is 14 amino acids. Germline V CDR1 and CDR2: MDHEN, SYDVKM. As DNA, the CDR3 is TGTGCCAGCAGTTTAACAGGGGGCTCCTACGAGCAGTACTTC. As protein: CASSLTGGSYEQYF.

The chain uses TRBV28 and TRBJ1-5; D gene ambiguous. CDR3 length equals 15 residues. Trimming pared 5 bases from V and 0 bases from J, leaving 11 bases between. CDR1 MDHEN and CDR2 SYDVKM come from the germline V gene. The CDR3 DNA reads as TGTGCCAGCAGTCGCGCTCAATATAGCAATCAGCCCCAGCATTTT. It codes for CASSRAQYSNQPQHF.

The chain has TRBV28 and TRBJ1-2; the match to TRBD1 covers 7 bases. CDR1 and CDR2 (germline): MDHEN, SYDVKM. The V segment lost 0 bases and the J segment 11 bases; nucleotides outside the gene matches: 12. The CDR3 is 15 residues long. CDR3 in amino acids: CASSLWSMNDRAYTF. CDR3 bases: TGTGCCAGCAGTTTATGGTCAATGAATGACAGGGCTTACACCTTC.

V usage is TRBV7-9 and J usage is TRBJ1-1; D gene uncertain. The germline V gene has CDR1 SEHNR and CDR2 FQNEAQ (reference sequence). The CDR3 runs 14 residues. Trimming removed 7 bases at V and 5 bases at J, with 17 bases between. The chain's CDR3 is CASNPVVGRTEAFF. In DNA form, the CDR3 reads TGTGCCAGCAACCCGGTTGTAGGGAGAACTGAAGCTTTCTTT.

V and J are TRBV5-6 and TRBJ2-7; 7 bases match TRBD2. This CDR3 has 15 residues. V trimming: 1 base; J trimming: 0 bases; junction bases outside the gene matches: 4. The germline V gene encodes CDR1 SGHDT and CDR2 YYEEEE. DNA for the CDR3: TGTGCCAGCAGCTTGTCGGGGGGAAGCTCCTACGAGCAGTACTTC. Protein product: CASSLSGGSSYEQYF.

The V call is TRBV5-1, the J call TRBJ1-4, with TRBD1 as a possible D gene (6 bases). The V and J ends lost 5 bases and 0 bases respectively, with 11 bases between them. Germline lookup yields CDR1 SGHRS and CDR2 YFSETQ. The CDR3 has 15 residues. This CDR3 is CASRLQGATNEKLFF. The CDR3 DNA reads TGCGCCAGCAGATTACAGGGCGCAACTAATGAAAAACTGTTTTTT.